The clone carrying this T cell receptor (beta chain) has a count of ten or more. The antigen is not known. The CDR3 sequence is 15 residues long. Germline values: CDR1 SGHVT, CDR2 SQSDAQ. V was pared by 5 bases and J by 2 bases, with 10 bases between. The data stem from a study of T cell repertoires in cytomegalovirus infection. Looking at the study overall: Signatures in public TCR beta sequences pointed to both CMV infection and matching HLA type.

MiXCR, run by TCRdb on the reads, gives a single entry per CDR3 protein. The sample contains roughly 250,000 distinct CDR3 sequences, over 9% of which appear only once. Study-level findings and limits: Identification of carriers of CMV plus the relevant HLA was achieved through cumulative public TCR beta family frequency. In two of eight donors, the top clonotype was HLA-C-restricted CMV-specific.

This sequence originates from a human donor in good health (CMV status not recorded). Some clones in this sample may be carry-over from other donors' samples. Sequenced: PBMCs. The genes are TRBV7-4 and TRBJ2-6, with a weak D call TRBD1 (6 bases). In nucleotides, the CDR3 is TGTGCCAGCAGCAAAGACAGGACTGGGGCCAACGTCCTGACTTTC. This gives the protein CASSKDRTGANVLTF.